These 15 T cell receptor beta chains share one sample of origin, sequenced in a study of OX40 agonist ivuxolimab in advanced cancers. The table came from immunoSEQ multiplex PCR; TCRdb's copy has only in-frame clones and leaves some out. Among 50,000 to 60,000 clones listed, over 85% were seen once. This sample comprised CD4+ or CD8+ T cells sorted from blood, obtained in a trial of the OX40 agonist ivuxolimab. The source of these receptors is an adult with an advanced solid tumor such as melanoma, head and neck, liver or kidney cancer.

The chain links TRBV7-9 to TRBJ1-1; D gene unclear. Trimming left V 2 bases short and J 5 bases short, with 15 bases between. Germline V gene sequence: CDR1 SEHNR, CDR2 FQNEAQ (reference sequence). This CDR3 contains 15 residues. Written as DNA, the CDR3 is TGTGCCAGCAGCTTAACCCAGGACGGTACAACTGAAGCTTTCTTT. Its translation: CASSLTQDGTTEAFF.

The chain uses TRBV29-1 and TRBJ2-2, with D hard to call. V shed 3 bases and J shed 0 bases, with 8 bases lying between them. The CDR3 totals 14 residues. Germline-derived CDR1 and CDR2 are SQVTM and ANQGSEA. CDR3 sequence: CSVERRTNTGELFF. In DNA, the CDR3 is TGCAGCGTTGAGCGGCGGACGAACACCGGGGAGCTGTTTTTT.

The chain couples TRBV4-3 to TRBJ2-5; D is possibly TRBD1 or TRBD2 (5 bases each). Germline-derived CDR1 and CDR2 are LGHNA and YSLEER. With 1 base removed from V and 5 bases from J, the gap between germline ends came to 26 bases. The CDR3 runs to 19 residues. CDR3 loop: CASSQAYGTLVGVAETQYF. The CDR3 bases are TGCGCCAGCAGCCAAGCCTACGGGACGCTGGTTGGGGTTGCGGAGACCCAGTACTTC.

The V gene is TRBV15, the J gene TRBJ2-5, with 10 bases aligning to TRBD1. The CDR3 loop spans 16 amino acids. The V gene end was trimmed by 4 bases and the J gene end by 5 bases; junction bases not matched to a gene: 10. Germline CDR1 and CDR2: LNHNV and YYDKDF (reference sequence). The CDR3 coding sequence is TGTGCCACCAGCATGGGGGGACAGGGGTCTACGGAGACCCAGTACTTC. Encoded protein: CATSMGGQGSTETQYF.

V gene TRBV7-2 combines with J gene TRBJ1-2; 7 bases are a match to TRBD1. The CDR3 is 13 residues long. The germline gives CDR1 SGHTA, CDR2 FQGNSA. V trimming: 9 bases; J trimming: 4 bases; junction bases outside the gene matches: 8. CDR3 nucleotide sequence: TGTGCCAGTGGGACAGTAAATTTCTATGGCTACACCTTC. This encodes CASGTVNFYGYTF.

The V gene is TRBV7-9, the J gene TRBJ2-1; the D is unclear. Trimming removed 6 bases from V and 1 base from J, with 4 bases in between. Germline CDR1 reads SEHNR; CDR2 reads FQNEAQ (reference sequence). CDR3 length: 12 residues. Written as DNA, the CDR3 is TGTGCCAGCAGGGGTTCCTACAATGAGCAGTTCTTC. It translates to CASRGSYNEQFF.

V is TRBV30 and J is TRBJ1-1; tentatively, D is TRBD1 (5 bases). V was cut by 4 bases and J by 3 bases, with 12 bases left in between. Germline V gives CDR1 GTSNPN, CDR2 SVGIG (reference sequence). The CDR3 is made up of 13 amino acids. CDR3 DNA sequence: TGTGCCTGGACCATAGGGGAAGACACTGAAGCTTTCTTT. Its translation is CAWTIGEDTEAFF. Together with reference TRBV30 and TRBJ1-1, the CDR3 gives the full variable domain: SQTIHQWPATLVQPVGSPLSLECTVEGTSNPNLYWYRQAAGRGLQLLFYSVGIGQISSEVPQNLSASRPQDRQFILSSKKLLLSDSGFYLCAWTIGEDTEAFFGQGTRLTVV.

The chain couples TRBV7-7 to TRBJ1-2; D gene ambiguous. V was cut by 5 bases and J by 7 bases, with 5 bases left in between. Germline values: CDR1 SSHAT, CDR2 FNYEAQ (reference sequence). The CDR3 contains 10 residues. CDR3 amino acids: CASSRAGYTF. The CDR3 nucleotides are TGTGCCAGCAGCAGGGCTGGCTACACCTTC.

The chain couples TRBV6-6 to TRBJ1-1, with D unclear. The V and J ends lost 6 bases and 8 bases respectively, with 16 bases between them. The CDR3 contains 13 residues. CDR1 is MNHNY and CDR2 is SVGAGI in the germline V gene (reference sequence). As DNA, the CDR3 is TGTGCCAGCAGCCATGGGGAGAAAGCCGAAGCTTTCTTT. Its protein product is CASSHGEKAEAFF.

The chain couples TRBV9 to TRBJ1-2; D call uncertain. The germline V gene encodes CDR1 SGDLS and CDR2 YYNGEE. V gave up 0 bases and J gave up 5 bases, with 8 bases separating them. CDR3 length equals 13 residues. The CDR3 reads CASSVVSGYGYTF. CDR3 nucleotides: TGTGCCAGCAGCGTAGTTTCTGGTTATGGCTACACCTTC.

The rearrangement links TRBV28 to TRBJ2-7, with a tentative D call TRBD2 (5 bases). Trimming took 4 bases from V and 5 from J, leaving 12 bases between them. The CDR3 contains 13 residues. Per the germline V gene, CDR1 is MDHEN and CDR2 is SYDVKM. The CDR3 loop reads CASSYSLRDEQYF. The DNA for the CDR3 is TGTGCCAGCAGTTACTCCTTGAGGGACGAGCAGTACTTC.

This clone showed up just a few times. V is TRBV7-6 and J is TRBJ1-6, with D tentatively TRBD1 (5 bases). Trimming shortened V by 7 bases and J by 6 bases, and 7 bases separated the two germline ends. In germline, CDR1 is SGHVS, CDR2 FNYEAQ. The CDR3 runs to 12 residues. The CDR3 sequence is CASKGSNSPLHF. The CDR3 nucleotides read TGTGCCAGCAAGGGGAGTAATTCACCCCTCCACTTT.

This chain uses TRBV7-6 with TRBJ1-5; 9 bases line up with TRBD1. The CDR3 loop spans 15 amino acids. J gave up 7 bases and V 5 bases, and 9 bases lay outside the gene matches. Germline CDR1 and CDR2: SGHVS and FNYEAQ. The CDR3 DNA is TGTGCCAGCAGCCTTGACAGGGGGACGGGCCAGCCCCAGCATTTT. Translated, it gives CASSLDRGTGQPQHF.

This chain connects TRBV29-1 to TRBJ1-1; D gene uncertain. The CDR3 length is 11 residues. Germline V gene sequence: CDR1 SQVTM, CDR2 ANQGSEA. Trimming pared 3 bases from V and 4 bases from J, leaving 6 bases between. CDR3 in amino acids: CSVDESTEAFF. The CDR3 DNA sequence: TGCAGCGTTGATGAAAGCACTGAAGCTTTCTTT.

This chain links TRBV27 with TRBJ1-2; 7 bases align to TRBD1. CDR1 and CDR2 from the germline V gene are MNHEY and SMNVEV (reference sequence). The CDR3 has 13 amino acids. V lost 10 bases and J lost 8; bases outside the gene matches: 13. The CDR3 reads CATIGQGQLGYTF. In DNA, the CDR3 is TGTGCCACCATAGGGCAGGGACAGTTGGGCTACACCTTC.